The text below deals with one T cell receptor beta chain. Authors' methods: Estimated nucleated cell counts came from reference gene primer amplification. Sequencing was performed with immunoSEQ multiplex PCR; in TCRdb, only in-frame clones are kept and a portion is missing. V and J calls and clone size are copied from that table; D and trimming were computed from the DNA. The sample consists of some 80,000 clones, around 85% of them appearing once. With 3 bases clipped from V and 4 bases from J, the junction kept 6 bases outside the gene matches. Germline CDR1 SGDLS, CDR2 YYNGEE. The CDR3 is 15 amino acids. The sample is drawn from a study of blood T cell repertoires in COVID-19. As for the study in general: PBMCs, B-cell-depleted T cells, or T cells were the source of the cDNA or gDNA that made up the material.

This receptor was identified in a woman older than 75 with active or convalescent COVID-19. Sequencing input: peripheral blood. The chain links TRBV9 to TRBJ2-7; TRBD1 matches 11 bases. The DNA for the CDR3 is TGTGCCAGCAGCGCCGCCGGACAGGGGGCTTACGAGCAGTACTTC. Its translation is CASSAAGQGAYEQYF.